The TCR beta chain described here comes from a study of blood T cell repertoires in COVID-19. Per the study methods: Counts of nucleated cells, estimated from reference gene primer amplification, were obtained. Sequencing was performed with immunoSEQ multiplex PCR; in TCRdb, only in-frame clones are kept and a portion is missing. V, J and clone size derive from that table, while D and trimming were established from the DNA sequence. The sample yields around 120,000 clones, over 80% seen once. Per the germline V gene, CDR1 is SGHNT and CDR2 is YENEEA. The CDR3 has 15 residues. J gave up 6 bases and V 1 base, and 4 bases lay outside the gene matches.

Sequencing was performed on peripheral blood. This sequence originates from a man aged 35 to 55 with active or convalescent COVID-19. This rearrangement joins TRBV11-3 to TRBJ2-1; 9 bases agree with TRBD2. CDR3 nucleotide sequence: TGTGCCAGCAGCTTAGGGCGGGGGGGCCCCAATGAGCAGTTCTTC. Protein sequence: CASSLGRGGPNEQFF.